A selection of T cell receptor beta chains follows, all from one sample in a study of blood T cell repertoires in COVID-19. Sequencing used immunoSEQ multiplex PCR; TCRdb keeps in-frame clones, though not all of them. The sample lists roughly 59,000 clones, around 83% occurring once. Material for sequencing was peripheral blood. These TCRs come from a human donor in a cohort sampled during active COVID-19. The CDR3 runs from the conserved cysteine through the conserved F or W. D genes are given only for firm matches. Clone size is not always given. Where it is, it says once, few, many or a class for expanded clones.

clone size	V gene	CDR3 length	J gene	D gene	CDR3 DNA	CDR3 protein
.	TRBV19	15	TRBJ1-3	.	TGTGCCAGCCGATGGGGGCAGGGCTCTGGAAACACCATATATTTT	CASRWGQGSGNTIYF
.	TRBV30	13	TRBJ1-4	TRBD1	TGTGCCTGGAGTCAGGGGGAGAATGAAAAACTGTTTTTT	CAWSQGENEKLFF
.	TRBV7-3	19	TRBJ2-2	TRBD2	TGTGCCAGCACCCATGGTACTAGCGGGAGGGCCGGGGATACCGGGGAGCTGTTTTTT	CASTHGTSGRAGDTGELFF
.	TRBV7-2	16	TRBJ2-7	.	TGTGCCAGCAGCTCTTATCCGGACAGGTCGGAGGGCGAGCAGTACTTC	CASSSYPDRSEGEQYF
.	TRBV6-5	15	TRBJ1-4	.	TGTGCCAGCGGGAAGACCCAGGGTGAGGCTAAGAAACTGTTTTTT	CASGKTQGEAKKLFF
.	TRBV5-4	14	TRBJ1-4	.	TGTGCCAGCAGCTCGGGAGGGCAAAGTGAAAAACTGTTTTTT	CASSSGGQSEKLFF
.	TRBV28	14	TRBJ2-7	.	TGTGCCAGCAGTTTACGTTCTACCGCTCGGGAGCAGTACTTC	CASSLRSTAREQYF
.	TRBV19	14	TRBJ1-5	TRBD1	TGTGCCACCGGGGACAGGGAATTCAATCAGCCCCAGCATTTT	CATGDREFNQPQHF
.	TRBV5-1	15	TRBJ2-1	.	TGCGCCAGCAGCGACGGACTGAGCTCCTACAATGAGCAGTTCTTC	CASSDGLSSYNEQFF
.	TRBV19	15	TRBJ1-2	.	TGTGCCAGTAGTAGTACGGGGGTCAGCAACTATGGCTACACCTTC	CASSSTGVSNYGYTF
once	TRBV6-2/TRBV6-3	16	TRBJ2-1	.	TGTGCCAGCAGTAATCCTCCCCCCCGCTCCTACAATGAGCAGTTCTTC	CASSNPPPRSYNEQFF
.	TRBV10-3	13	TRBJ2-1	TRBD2	TGTGCCATACAACTAGCGGGAGTCGATGAGCAGTTCTTC	CAIQLAGVDEQFF
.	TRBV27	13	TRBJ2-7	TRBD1	TGTGCCAGCAGTAGACAGGGCATCCACGAGCAGTACTTC	CASSRQGIHEQYF
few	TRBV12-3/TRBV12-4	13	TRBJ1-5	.	TGTGCCAGCGGGCAGGGGAGCAATCAGCCCCAGCATTTT	CASGQGSNQPQHF
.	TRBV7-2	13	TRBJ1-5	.	TGTGCCAGCAGCTCGCAGCAGGATCAGCCCCAGCATTTT	CASSSQQDQPQHF
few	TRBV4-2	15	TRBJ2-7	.	TGTGCCAGCAGCCAAAGAGACTCACAAACCTACGAGCAGTACTTC	CASSQRDSQTYEQYF
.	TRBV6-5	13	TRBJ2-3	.	TGTGCCAGCTCCCTAGTGTTCACAGATACGCAGTATTTT	CASSLVFTDTQYF
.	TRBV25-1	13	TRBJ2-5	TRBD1	TGTGCCAGCAGTGACCCCGGGACAGGACGACAGTACTTC	CASSDPGTGRQYF
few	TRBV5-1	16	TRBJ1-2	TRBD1	TGCGCCAGCAGCTTGGGCCCAGGGGGAGTTGGCTATGGCTACACCTTC	CASSLGPGGVGYGYTF
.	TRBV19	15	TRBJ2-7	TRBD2	TGTGCCAGTAGATCCCTAGCGGGGGGGACCTACGAGCAGTACTTC	CASRSLAGGTYEQYF
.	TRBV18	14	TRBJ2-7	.	TGTGCCAGCTCACCAGCACTGCTCACCTACGAGCAGTACTTC	CASSPALLTYEQYF
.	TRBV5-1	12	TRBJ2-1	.	TGCGCCAGCAGCTTCAACGGGAATGAGCAGTTCTTC	CASSFNGNEQFF
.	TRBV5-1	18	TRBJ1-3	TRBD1	TGCGCCAGCAGCTTGGGGACAGGGGACATCTTCTCTGGAAACACCATATATTTT	CASSLGTGDIFSGNTIYF
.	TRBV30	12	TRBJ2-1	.	TGTGCCTGGAGTGTAGCGTATTATGAGCAGTTCTTC	CAWSVAYYEQFF
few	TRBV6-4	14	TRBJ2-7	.	TGTGCCAGCCCCACCCACCGCAGAAACTACGAGCAGTACTTC	CASPTHRRNYEQYF
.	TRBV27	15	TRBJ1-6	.	TGTGCCAGCAGTGCACGGGACACTCTGGACTCACCCCTCCACTTT	CASSARDTLDSPLHF
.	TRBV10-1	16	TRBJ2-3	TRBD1	TGCGCCAGCAGTGAGCCTGGGACAGGGGGATTAGATACGCAGTATTTT	CASSEPGTGGLDTQYF
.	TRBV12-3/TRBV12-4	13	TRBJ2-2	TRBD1	TGTGCCAGCAGCCGACAGGGACCCGGGGAGCTGTTTTTT	CASSRQGPGELFF
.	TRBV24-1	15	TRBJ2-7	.	TGTGCCACTACGTGCCGGAAGGGGGGGCCCTACGAGCAGTACTTC	CATTCRKGGPYEQYF
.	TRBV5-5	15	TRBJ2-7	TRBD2	TGTGCCAGCAGCCGGGGACTAGCGGGGACCTACGAGCAGTACTTC	CASSRGLAGTYEQYF
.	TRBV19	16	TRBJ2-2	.	TGTGCCAGTAGAACTCAACAGGGAATCGGGGCCGGGGAGCTGTTTTTT	CASRTQQGIGAGELFF
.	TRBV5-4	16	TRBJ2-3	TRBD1	TGTGCCAGCAGCAATGGACAGGGAGACAACGCAGATACGCAGTATTTT	CASSNGQGDNADTQYF
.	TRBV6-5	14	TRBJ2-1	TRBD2	TGTGCCAGCACCTTACTCGGGGGGGACAATGAGCAGTTCTTC	CASTLLGGDNEQFF
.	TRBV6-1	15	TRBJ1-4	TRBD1	TGTGCCAGCAGTGACGACAGGGGGGGGGCTGAAAAACTGTTTTTT	CASSDDRGGAEKLFF
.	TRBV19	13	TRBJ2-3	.	TGTGCCACTTCCCGGGGAGGGGGAGATACGCAGTATTTT	CATSRGGGDTQYF
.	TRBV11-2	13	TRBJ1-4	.	TGTGCCACGCAAAGAGGGAGGGGTGAAAAACTGTTTTTT	CATQRGRGEKLFF
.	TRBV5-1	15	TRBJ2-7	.	TGCGCCAGCAGCTTTACACCAGGTCACTCCTACGAGCAGTACTTC	CASSFTPGHSYEQYF
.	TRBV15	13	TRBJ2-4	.	TGTGCCACCAGCAGAGGTCCGGGGGACATTCAGTACTTC	CATSRGPGDIQYF
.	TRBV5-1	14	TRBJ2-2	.	TGCGCCAGCAGTACCACAGGAGACACCGGGGAGCTGTTTTTT	CASSTTGDTGELFF
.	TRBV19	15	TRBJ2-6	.	TGTGCCAGTAGCGCAGGGCGCTCTGGGGCCAACGTCCTGACTTTC	CASSAGRSGANVLTF
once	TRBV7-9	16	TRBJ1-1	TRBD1	TGTGCCAGCAGCTTCCCCATAGGGGGCGGCGGCACTGAAGCTTTCTTT	CASSFPIGGGGTEAFF
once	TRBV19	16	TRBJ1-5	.	TGTGCCAGTAGTATAGTGGGGGGGAGGCTTGATCAGCCCCAGCATTTT	CASSIVGGRLDQPQHF
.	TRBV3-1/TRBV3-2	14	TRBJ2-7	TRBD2	TGTGCCAGCAGCCGGACTAGCGGTAGCTACGAGCAGTACTTC	CASSRTSGSYEQYF
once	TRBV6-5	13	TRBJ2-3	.	TGTGCCAGCACGAAGCGGAGCACAGATACGCAGTATTTT	CASTKRSTDTQYF
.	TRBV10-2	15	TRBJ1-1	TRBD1	TGCGCCAGCACGACAGGGCCACCCTTGAACACTGAAGCTTTCTTT	CASTTGPPLNTEAFF
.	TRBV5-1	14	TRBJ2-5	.	TGCGCCAGCAGCCTGGCCCCCCCAATCGAGACCCAGTACTTC	CASSLAPPIETQYF
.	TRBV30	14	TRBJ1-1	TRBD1	TGTGCCTGGATTGCGGACAGGTTGGGAAAAAAAGCTTTCTTT	CAWIADRLGKKAFF
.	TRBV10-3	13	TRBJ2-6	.	TGTGCCATCGGAACAGCCGGGGCCAACGTCCTGACTTTC	CAIGTAGANVLTF
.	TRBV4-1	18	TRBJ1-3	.	TGCGCCAGCAGCGCGGCTTTCGGACAGCGAGTCTCTGGAAACACCATATATTTT	CASSAAFGQRVSGNTIYF
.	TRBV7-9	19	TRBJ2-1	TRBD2	TGTGCCAGCAGCTTACCTCCAGCGGGAGGGCCTAGGTCCTACAATGAGCAGTTCTTC	CASSLPPAGGPRSYNEQFF
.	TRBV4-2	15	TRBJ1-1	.	TGTGCCAGCAGCCAAGGTTTCGGAGGAAACACTGAAGCTTTCTTT	CASSQGFGGNTEAFF
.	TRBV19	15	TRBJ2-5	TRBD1	TGTGCCAGTAGCAACCTGGGACAGGGGAGGGAGACCCAGTACTTC	CASSNLGQGRETQYF
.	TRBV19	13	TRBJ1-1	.	TGTGCCAGTAGTATAGGAGGAATGGCTGAAGCTTTCTTT	CASSIGGMAEAFF
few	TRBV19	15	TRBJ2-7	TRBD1	TGTGCCAGTAGCTCTCCGGGACAGGGACCCTACGAGCAGTACTTC	CASSSPGQGPYEQYF
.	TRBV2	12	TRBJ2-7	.	TGTGCCAGCAGCGGCCGGACAGCCGAGCAGTACTTC	CASSGRTAEQYF